This T cell receptor (beta chain) was retrieved from a study of CD8 T cells in ankylosing spondylitis. General observations from the study: Disease-associated clones were reportedly significantly overrepresented in matched ankylosing spondylitis synovial fluid. Several highly homologous variants made up a TCR beta motif, and this motif appeared characteristic of ankylosing spondylitis blood.

A few counts support this clonotype. Its antigen is unidentified. Molecular-barcoded quantitative 5'-RACE produced these TCR beta libraries. MiXCR, applied by TCRdb to the 5' RACE reads, yields one record per CDR3 protein. The data contain about 540,000 distinct CDR3 sequences, approximately 12% of them singletons. V shed 4 bases, J shed 9 bases, and the junction held 9 bases outside the gene matches. Germline CDR1 is SQVTM and CDR2 is ANQGSEA. The CDR3 length is 14 residues. The receptor was isolated from a male donor with ankylosing spondylitis. The chain couples TRBV29-1 to TRBJ2-1; 10 bases are shared with TRBD2. The sample consisted of blood, either unsorted or a sorted T cell fraction (not recorded which). CDR3 protein: CSVARLAGEAEQFF. The CDR3 DNA is TGCAGCGTTGCCCGGCTAGCGGGAGAGGCTGAGCAGTTCTTC.